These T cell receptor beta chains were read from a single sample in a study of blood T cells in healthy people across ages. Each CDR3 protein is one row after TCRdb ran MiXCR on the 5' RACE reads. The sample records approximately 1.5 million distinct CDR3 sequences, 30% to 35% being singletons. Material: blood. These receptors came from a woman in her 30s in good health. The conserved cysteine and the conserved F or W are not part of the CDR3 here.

ASSRGQGAFYGYT,TRBV5-1,TRBJ1-2
ASIRRGGEGANAEAF,TRBV2,TRBJ1-1
ASSPGAGMTNSPLH,TRBV4-1,TRBJ1-6
AISGPKSGRQSTDTQY,TRBV10-3,TRBJ2-3
ARGQGPDTQY,TRBV7-9,TRBJ2-3
ASSLSSGWGTDTQY,TRBV11-2,TRBJ2-3
SASPGGLGIEQF,TRBV20-1,TRBJ2-1
ASSPWRGQGSSGANVLT,TRBV12-3/TRBV12-4,TRBJ2-6
ASSWGQQKQY,TRBV3-1,TRBJ2-7
ASTPGERIITDTQY,TRBV12-3/TRBV12-4,TRBJ2-3
ASAPAGETQY,TRBV12-3/TRBV12-4,TRBJ2-5
ASSSRLAGVGGSSYNEQF,TRBV5-1,TRBJ2-1
ASSRTSRNEQY,TRBV12-3/TRBV12-4,.
SVEDPGELF,TRBV29-1,TRBJ2-2
SGGLAGYEQY,TRBV20-1,.
ASSRGTGVGNEQF,TRBV6-5,TRBJ2-1
ASSFSPGQDNEQF,TRBV9,TRBJ2-1
SARGITSGLNEQF,TRBV20-1,TRBJ2-1
ASSFGGDQPQH,TRBV12-3/TRBV12-4,TRBJ1-5
ASSLGAGSTEAF,TRBV7-2,TRBJ1-1
ARSSGIGETQY,TRBV5-1,TRBJ2-5
ASSLMSADNEQF,TRBV5-1,TRBJ2-1
AISGGLLLGETQY,TRBV10-3,TRBJ2-5
ARSRVGQGEKLF,TRBV13,TRBJ1-4
ASSLAGENNQPQH,TRBV7-6,TRBJ1-5
ASSQAGTGNTGELF,TRBV4-1,TRBJ2-2
ASSFWTDAEAF,TRBV5-4,TRBJ1-1
ASSSPRLAAYEQY,TRBV7-2,TRBJ2-7